This T cell receptor beta chain was recovered during a study of control samples from healthy donors and cancer patients. Deletions cut 7 bases from V and 7 bases from J, with 16 bases between. CDR1 is SQVTM, CDR2 ANQGSEA, per germline. This CDR3 has 12 residues. The method was immunoSEQ multiplex PCR; TCRdb's version includes in-frame clones alone and lacks a portion of them. Altogether about 160,000 clones are present, over 85% being singletons, with the ten largest covering about 8.5%. Sequenced sample: blood. This chain links TRBV29-1 with TRBJ1-2; a weak D match, TRBD1 (6 bases). The sequence was collected from a woman aged 40 to 49 in good health. The CDR3 sequence is CSAGAGGVGYTF. In DNA, the CDR3 is TGCAGCGCGGGGGCGGGGGGCGTTGGCTACACCTTC. Combining the CDR3 with reference TRBV29-1 and TRBJ1-2 gives the whole variable domain SAVISQKPSRDICQRGTSLTIQCQVDSQVTMMFWYRQQPGQSLTLIATANQGSEATYESGFVIDKFPISRPNLTFSTLTVSNMSPEDSSIYLCSAGAGGVGYTFGSGTRLTVV.